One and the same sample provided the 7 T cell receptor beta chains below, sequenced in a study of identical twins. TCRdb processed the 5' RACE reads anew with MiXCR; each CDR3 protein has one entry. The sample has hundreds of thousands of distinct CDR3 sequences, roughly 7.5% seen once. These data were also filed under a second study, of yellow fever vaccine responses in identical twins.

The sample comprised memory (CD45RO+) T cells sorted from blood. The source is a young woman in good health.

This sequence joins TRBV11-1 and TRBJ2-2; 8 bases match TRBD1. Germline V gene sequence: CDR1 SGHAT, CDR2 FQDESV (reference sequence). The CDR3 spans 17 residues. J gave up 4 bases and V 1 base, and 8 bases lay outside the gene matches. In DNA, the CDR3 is TGTGCCAGCAGCTTAGAAGGCAGGGGGCCCGGCACCGGGGAGCTGTTTTTT. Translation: CASSLEGRGPGTGELFF.

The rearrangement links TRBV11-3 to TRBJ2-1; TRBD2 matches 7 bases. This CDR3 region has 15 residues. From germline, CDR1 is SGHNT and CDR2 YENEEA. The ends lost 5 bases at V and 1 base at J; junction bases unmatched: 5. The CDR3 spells CASSPNGGSYNEQFF. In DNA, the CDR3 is TGTGCCAGCAGCCCAAACGGGGGGTCCTACAATGAGCAGTTCTTC.

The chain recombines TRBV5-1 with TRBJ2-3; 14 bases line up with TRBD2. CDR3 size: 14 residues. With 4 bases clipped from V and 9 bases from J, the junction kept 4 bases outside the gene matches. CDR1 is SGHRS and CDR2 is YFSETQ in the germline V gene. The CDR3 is CASSRGLAGETQYF. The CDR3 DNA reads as TGCGCCAGCAGCCGGGGACTAGCGGGAGAGACGCAGTATTTT.

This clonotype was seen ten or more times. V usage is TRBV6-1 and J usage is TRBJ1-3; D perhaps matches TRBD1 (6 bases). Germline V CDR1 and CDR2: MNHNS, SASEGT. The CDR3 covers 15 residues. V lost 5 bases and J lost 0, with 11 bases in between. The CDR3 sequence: CASSRRDTSGNTIYF. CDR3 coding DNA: TGTGCCAGCAGTAGGAGGGACACCTCTGGAAACACCATATATTTT.

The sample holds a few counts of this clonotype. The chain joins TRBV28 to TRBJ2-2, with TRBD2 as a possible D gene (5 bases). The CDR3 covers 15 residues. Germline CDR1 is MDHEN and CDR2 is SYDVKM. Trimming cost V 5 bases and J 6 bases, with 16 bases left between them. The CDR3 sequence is CASSREDSLPGELFF. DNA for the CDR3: TGTGCCAGCAGTCGGGAAGACTCTCTACCCGGGGAGCTGTTTTTT. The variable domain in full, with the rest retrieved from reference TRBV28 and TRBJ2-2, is DVKVTQSSRYLVKRTGEKVFLECVQDMDHENMFWYRQDPGLGLRLIYFSYDVKMKEKGDIPEGYSVSREKKERFSLILESASTNQTSMYLCASSREDSLPGELFFGEGSRLTVL.

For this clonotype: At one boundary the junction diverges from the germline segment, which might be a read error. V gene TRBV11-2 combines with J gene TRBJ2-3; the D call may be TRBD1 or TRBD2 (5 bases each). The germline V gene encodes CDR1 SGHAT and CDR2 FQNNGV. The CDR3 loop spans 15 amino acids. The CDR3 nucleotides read TGTGCCAGCAGCTTAGAGGGGCCGTACGGGAATACGAAGTATTTT. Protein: CASSLEGPYGNTKYF.

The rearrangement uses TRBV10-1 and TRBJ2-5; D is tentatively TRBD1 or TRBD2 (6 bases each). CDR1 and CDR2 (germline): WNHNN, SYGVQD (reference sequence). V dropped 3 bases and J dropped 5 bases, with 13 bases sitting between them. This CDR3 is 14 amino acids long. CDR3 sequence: CASSERGHSETQYF. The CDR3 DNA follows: TGCGCCAGCAGTGAACGGGGGCACTCGGAGACCCAGTACTTC.